The clone carrying this T cell receptor (beta chain) was seen repeatedly, ten times or more. Its antigen is undetermined. These data are taken from a study of T cells in Graves' hyperthyroidism and ophthalmopathy. Study-wide points: Model output signaled ophthalmopathy a median 6.5 months ahead of onset.

From RNA transcripts, TCR beta CDR3 regions were amplified. With the HTBI primer set, the TCR CDR3 went through a first round of RT-PCR. TCRdb redid the calling of the multiplex PCR reads with MiXCR, one entry per CDR3 protein. The sample holds 200,000 to 300,000 distinct CDR3 sequences; about a sixth are singletons and the top ten take 28%. The CDR3 has 14 residues. In germline, CDR1 is DFQATT, CDR2 SNEGSKA (reference sequence). Trimming took 0 bases from V and 5 from J, leaving 13 bases between them. In the ophthalmopathy cohort, Clinical Activity Score was at least 3, NOSPECS grade at least 4, and duration under 3 months.

Specimen: blood. V and J are TRBV20-1 and TRBJ1-1, with a possible D match to TRBD1 (6 bases). This clonotype originated in a woman aged 18-30 years with Graves' ophthalmopathy. The CDR3 is CSARETGAGTEAFF. CDR3 DNA: TGCAGTGCTAGAGAAACGGGGGCAGGGACTGAAGCTTTCTTT.